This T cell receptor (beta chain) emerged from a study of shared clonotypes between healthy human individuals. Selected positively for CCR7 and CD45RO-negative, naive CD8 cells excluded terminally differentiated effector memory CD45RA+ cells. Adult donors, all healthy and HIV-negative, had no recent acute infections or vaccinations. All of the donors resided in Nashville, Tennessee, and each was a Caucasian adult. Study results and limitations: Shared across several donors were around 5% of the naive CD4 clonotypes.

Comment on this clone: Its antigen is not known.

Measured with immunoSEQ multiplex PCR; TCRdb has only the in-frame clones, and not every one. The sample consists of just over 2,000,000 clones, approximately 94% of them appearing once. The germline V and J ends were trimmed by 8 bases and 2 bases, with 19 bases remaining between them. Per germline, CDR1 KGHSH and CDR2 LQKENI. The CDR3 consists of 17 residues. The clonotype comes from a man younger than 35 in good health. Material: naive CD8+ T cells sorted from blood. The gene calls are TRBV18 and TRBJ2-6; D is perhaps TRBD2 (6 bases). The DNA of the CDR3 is TGTGCCAGCACCCCGGGGGATCTTGTTGCTGGGGCCAACGTCCTGACTTTC. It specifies CASTPGDLVAGANVLTF.